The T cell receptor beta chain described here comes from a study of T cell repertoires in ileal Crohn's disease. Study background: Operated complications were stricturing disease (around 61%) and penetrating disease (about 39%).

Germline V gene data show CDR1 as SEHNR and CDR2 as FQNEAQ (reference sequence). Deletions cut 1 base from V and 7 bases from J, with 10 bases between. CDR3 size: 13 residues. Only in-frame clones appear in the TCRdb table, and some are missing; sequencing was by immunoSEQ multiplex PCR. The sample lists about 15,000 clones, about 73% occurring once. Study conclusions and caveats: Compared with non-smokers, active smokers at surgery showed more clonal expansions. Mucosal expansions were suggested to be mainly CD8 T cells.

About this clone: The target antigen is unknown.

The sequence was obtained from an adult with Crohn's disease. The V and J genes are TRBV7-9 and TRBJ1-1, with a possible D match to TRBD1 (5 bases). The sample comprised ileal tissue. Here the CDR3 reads CASSLGTTGEAFF. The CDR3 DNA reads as TGTGCCAGCAGCTTAGGTACCACAGGTGAAGCTTTCTTT.